The present T cell receptor beta chain was sequenced within a study of T cells after posttransplantation cyclophosphamide. Deletions cut 1 base from V and 6 bases from J, with 12 bases between. The CDR3 is made up of 13 amino acids. Per germline, CDR1 GTSNPN and CDR2 SVGIG (reference sequence). Cyclophosphamide on days +3 and +4 followed busulfan-fludarabine conditioning and a marrow graft. Only in-frame clones appear in the TCRdb table, and some are missing; sequencing was by immunoSEQ multiplex PCR. The sample has some 45,000 clones, 90% seen once; the top ten hold 2% to 2.5%. About this clone: Its target is not known.

Study-level points and caveats: Tissue-infiltrating T cells from skin or gut overlapped little with blood T cells. Donor-recipient repertoire similarity was low at 1-2 months, rising over year one. TRB clonality was highly associated with recipient CMV seropositivity and reactivation.

This sample comprised PBMCs, obtained about 64 days after allogeneic stem cell transplant with posttransplant cyclophosphamide. The chain carries TRBV30 and TRBJ1-2, with D possibly matching TRBD1 (5 bases). The clonotype was recovered from a male patient aged 60-70 years who received an allogeneic stem cell transplant from a related donor and was CMV-positive. Some T cells may have originated in the graft donor. This CDR3 is CAWSGQTAHGYTF. DNA for the CDR3: TGTGCCTGGAGTGGACAGACAGCACATGGCTACACCTTC.